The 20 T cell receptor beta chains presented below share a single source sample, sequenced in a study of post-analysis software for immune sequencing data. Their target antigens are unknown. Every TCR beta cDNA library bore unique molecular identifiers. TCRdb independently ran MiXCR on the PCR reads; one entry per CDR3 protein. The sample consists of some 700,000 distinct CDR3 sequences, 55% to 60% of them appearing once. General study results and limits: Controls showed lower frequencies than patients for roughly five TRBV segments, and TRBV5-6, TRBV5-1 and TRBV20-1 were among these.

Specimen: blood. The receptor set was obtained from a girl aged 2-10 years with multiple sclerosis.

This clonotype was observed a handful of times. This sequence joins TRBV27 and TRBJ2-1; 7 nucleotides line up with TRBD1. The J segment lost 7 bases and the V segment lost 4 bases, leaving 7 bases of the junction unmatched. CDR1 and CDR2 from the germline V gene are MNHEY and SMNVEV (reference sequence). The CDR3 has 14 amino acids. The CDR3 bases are TGTGCCAGCAGTTATTCGGGACAGAGAAATGAGCAGTTCTTC. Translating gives CASSYSGQRNEQFF.

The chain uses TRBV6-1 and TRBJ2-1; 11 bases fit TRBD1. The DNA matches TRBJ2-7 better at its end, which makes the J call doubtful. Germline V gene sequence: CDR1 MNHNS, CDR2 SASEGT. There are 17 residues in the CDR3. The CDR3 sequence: CASSGTGGGGSYNEQYF. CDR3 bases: TGTGCCAGCAGTGGGACAGGGGGCGGGGGCTCCTACAATGAGCAGTACTTC.

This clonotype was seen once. In nucleotides, the CDR3 is TGTGCCAGCAGTGCACAACAGGGTAACAATCAGCCCCAGCATTTT. This codes for CASSAQQGNNQPQHF. The chain has TRBV12-3 or TRBV12-4 and TRBJ1-5; D is possibly TRBD1 (6 bases). Trimming left V 5 bases short and J 3 bases short, with 14 bases between. The CDR3 runs to 15 residues.

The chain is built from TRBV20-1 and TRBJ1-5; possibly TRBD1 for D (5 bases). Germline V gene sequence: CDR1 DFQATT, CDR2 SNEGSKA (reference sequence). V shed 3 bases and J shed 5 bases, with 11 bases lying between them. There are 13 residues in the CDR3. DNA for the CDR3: TGCAGTGCTAGTTGGCAGGGTGATCAGCCCCAGCATTTT. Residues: CSASWQGDQPQHF.

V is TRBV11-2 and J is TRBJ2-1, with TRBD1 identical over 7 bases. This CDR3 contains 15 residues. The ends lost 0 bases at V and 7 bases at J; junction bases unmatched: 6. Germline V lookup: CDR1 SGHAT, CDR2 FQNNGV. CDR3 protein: CASSLEGGARNEQFF. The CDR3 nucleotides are TGTGCCAGCAGCTTAGAAGGGGGCGCTCGGAATGAGCAGTTCTTC.

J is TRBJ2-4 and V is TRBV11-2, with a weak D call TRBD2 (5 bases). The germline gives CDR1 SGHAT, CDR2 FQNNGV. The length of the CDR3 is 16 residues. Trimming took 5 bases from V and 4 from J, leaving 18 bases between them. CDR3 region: CASSLGRERDKNIQYF. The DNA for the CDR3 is TGTGCCAGCAGCCTGGGTCGGGAACGGGATAAAAACATTCAGTACTTC. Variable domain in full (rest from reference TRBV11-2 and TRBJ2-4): EAGVAQSPRYKIIEKRQSVAFWCNPISGHATLYWYQQILGQGPKLLIQFQNNGVVDDSQLPKDRFSAERLKGVDSTLKIQPAKLEDSAVYLCASSLGRERDKNIQYFGAGTRLSVL.

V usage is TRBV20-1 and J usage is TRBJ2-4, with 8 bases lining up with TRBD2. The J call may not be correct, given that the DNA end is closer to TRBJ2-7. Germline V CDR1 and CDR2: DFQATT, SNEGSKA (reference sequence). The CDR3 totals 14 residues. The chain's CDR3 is CSARTAGVLPEQYF. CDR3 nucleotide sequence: TGCAGTGCTAGAACAGCGGGAGTTCTACCCGAGCAGTACTTC.

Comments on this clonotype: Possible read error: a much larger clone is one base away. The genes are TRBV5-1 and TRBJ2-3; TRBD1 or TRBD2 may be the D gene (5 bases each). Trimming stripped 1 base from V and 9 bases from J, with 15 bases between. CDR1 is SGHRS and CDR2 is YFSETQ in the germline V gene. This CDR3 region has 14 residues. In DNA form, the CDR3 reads TGCGCCAGCAGCTTGAAGGGACGGGGATTAACGCAGTATTTT. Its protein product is CASSLKGRGLTQYF.

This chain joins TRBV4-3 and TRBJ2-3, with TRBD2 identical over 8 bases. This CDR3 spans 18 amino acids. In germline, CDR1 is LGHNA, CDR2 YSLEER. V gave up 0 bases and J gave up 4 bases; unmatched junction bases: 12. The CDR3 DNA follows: TGCGCCAGCAGCCAAGATAGGAGCGGGGGAGTCTCACCAGATACGCAGTATTTT. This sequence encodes CASSQDRSGGVSPDTQYF.

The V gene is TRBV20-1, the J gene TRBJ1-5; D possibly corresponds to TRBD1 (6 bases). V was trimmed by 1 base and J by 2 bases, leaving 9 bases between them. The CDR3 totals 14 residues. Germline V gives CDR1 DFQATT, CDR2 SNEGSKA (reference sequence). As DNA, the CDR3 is TGCAGTGCTAGAGGGGGGGCAGGCAATCAGCCCCAGCATTTT. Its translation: CSARGGAGNQPQHF.

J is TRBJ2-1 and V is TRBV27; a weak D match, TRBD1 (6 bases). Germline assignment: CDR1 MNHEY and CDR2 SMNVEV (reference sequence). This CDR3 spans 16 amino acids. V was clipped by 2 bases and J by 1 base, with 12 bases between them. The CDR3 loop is CASSLEGDPSYNEQFF. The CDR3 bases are TGTGCCAGCAGTTTAGAGGGGGACCCTTCCTACAATGAGCAGTTCTTC.

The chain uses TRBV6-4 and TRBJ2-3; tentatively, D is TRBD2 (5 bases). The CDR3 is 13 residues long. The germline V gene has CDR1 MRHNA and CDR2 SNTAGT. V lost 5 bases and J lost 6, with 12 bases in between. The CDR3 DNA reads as TGTGCCAGCAGTTCGGGGTTAATGGATACGCAGTATTTT. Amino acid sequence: CASSSGLMDTQYF.

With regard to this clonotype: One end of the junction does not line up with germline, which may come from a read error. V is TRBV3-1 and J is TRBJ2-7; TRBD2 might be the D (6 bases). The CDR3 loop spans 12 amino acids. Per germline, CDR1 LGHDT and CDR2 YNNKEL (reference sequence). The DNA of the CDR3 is TGTGCCAGCAGTCAAGGGAGGCGCGAGCAGTACTTC. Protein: CASSQGRREQYF.

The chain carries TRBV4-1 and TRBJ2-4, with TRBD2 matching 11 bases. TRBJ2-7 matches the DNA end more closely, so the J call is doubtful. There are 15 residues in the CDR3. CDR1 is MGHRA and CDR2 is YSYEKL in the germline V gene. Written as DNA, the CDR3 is TGCGCCAGCAGCTACGTAGCGGGGGGGAACTACGAGCAGTACTTC. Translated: CASSYVAGGNYEQYF.

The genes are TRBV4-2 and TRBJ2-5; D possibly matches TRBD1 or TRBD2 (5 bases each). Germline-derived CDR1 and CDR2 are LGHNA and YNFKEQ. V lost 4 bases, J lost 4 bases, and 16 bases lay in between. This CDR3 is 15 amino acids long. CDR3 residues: CASSPPGRGPETQYF. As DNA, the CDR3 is TGTGCCAGCAGCCCACCCGGCCGGGGCCCAGAGACCCAGTACTTC.

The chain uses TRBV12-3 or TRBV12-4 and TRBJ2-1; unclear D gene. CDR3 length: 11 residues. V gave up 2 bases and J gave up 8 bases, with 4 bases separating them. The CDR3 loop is CASSLIHEQFF. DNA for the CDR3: TGTGCCAGCAGTTTAATCCATGAGCAGTTCTTC.

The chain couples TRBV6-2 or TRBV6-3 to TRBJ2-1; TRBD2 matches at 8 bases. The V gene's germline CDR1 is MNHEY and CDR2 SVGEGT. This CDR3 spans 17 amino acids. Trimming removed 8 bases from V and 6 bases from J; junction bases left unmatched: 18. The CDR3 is CASLGPFRGTSRNEQFF. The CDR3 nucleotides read TGTGCCAGCCTCGGGCCCTTTAGGGGGACTAGTCGCAATGAGCAGTTCTTC.

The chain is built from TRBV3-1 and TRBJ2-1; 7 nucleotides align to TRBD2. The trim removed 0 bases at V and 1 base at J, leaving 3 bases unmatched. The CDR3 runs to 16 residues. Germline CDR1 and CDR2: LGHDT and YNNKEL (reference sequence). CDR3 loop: CASSQDGGRSYNEQFF. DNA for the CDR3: TGTGCCAGCAGCCAAGACGGCGGGAGATCCTACAATGAGCAGTTCTTC.

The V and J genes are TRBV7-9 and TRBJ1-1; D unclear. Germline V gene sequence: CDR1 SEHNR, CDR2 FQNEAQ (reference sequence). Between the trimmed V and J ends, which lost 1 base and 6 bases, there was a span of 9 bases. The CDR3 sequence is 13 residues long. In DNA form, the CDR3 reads TGTGCCAGCAGCTTAGGGGTTAACGCTGAAGCTTTCTTT. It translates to CASSLGVNAEAFF.

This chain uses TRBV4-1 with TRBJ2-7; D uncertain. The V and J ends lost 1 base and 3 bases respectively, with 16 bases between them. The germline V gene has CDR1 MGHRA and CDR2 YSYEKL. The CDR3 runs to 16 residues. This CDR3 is CASSQVASEAFYEQYF. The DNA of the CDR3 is TGCGCCAGCAGCCAAGTGGCCTCCGAAGCCTTCTACGAGCAGTACTTC.